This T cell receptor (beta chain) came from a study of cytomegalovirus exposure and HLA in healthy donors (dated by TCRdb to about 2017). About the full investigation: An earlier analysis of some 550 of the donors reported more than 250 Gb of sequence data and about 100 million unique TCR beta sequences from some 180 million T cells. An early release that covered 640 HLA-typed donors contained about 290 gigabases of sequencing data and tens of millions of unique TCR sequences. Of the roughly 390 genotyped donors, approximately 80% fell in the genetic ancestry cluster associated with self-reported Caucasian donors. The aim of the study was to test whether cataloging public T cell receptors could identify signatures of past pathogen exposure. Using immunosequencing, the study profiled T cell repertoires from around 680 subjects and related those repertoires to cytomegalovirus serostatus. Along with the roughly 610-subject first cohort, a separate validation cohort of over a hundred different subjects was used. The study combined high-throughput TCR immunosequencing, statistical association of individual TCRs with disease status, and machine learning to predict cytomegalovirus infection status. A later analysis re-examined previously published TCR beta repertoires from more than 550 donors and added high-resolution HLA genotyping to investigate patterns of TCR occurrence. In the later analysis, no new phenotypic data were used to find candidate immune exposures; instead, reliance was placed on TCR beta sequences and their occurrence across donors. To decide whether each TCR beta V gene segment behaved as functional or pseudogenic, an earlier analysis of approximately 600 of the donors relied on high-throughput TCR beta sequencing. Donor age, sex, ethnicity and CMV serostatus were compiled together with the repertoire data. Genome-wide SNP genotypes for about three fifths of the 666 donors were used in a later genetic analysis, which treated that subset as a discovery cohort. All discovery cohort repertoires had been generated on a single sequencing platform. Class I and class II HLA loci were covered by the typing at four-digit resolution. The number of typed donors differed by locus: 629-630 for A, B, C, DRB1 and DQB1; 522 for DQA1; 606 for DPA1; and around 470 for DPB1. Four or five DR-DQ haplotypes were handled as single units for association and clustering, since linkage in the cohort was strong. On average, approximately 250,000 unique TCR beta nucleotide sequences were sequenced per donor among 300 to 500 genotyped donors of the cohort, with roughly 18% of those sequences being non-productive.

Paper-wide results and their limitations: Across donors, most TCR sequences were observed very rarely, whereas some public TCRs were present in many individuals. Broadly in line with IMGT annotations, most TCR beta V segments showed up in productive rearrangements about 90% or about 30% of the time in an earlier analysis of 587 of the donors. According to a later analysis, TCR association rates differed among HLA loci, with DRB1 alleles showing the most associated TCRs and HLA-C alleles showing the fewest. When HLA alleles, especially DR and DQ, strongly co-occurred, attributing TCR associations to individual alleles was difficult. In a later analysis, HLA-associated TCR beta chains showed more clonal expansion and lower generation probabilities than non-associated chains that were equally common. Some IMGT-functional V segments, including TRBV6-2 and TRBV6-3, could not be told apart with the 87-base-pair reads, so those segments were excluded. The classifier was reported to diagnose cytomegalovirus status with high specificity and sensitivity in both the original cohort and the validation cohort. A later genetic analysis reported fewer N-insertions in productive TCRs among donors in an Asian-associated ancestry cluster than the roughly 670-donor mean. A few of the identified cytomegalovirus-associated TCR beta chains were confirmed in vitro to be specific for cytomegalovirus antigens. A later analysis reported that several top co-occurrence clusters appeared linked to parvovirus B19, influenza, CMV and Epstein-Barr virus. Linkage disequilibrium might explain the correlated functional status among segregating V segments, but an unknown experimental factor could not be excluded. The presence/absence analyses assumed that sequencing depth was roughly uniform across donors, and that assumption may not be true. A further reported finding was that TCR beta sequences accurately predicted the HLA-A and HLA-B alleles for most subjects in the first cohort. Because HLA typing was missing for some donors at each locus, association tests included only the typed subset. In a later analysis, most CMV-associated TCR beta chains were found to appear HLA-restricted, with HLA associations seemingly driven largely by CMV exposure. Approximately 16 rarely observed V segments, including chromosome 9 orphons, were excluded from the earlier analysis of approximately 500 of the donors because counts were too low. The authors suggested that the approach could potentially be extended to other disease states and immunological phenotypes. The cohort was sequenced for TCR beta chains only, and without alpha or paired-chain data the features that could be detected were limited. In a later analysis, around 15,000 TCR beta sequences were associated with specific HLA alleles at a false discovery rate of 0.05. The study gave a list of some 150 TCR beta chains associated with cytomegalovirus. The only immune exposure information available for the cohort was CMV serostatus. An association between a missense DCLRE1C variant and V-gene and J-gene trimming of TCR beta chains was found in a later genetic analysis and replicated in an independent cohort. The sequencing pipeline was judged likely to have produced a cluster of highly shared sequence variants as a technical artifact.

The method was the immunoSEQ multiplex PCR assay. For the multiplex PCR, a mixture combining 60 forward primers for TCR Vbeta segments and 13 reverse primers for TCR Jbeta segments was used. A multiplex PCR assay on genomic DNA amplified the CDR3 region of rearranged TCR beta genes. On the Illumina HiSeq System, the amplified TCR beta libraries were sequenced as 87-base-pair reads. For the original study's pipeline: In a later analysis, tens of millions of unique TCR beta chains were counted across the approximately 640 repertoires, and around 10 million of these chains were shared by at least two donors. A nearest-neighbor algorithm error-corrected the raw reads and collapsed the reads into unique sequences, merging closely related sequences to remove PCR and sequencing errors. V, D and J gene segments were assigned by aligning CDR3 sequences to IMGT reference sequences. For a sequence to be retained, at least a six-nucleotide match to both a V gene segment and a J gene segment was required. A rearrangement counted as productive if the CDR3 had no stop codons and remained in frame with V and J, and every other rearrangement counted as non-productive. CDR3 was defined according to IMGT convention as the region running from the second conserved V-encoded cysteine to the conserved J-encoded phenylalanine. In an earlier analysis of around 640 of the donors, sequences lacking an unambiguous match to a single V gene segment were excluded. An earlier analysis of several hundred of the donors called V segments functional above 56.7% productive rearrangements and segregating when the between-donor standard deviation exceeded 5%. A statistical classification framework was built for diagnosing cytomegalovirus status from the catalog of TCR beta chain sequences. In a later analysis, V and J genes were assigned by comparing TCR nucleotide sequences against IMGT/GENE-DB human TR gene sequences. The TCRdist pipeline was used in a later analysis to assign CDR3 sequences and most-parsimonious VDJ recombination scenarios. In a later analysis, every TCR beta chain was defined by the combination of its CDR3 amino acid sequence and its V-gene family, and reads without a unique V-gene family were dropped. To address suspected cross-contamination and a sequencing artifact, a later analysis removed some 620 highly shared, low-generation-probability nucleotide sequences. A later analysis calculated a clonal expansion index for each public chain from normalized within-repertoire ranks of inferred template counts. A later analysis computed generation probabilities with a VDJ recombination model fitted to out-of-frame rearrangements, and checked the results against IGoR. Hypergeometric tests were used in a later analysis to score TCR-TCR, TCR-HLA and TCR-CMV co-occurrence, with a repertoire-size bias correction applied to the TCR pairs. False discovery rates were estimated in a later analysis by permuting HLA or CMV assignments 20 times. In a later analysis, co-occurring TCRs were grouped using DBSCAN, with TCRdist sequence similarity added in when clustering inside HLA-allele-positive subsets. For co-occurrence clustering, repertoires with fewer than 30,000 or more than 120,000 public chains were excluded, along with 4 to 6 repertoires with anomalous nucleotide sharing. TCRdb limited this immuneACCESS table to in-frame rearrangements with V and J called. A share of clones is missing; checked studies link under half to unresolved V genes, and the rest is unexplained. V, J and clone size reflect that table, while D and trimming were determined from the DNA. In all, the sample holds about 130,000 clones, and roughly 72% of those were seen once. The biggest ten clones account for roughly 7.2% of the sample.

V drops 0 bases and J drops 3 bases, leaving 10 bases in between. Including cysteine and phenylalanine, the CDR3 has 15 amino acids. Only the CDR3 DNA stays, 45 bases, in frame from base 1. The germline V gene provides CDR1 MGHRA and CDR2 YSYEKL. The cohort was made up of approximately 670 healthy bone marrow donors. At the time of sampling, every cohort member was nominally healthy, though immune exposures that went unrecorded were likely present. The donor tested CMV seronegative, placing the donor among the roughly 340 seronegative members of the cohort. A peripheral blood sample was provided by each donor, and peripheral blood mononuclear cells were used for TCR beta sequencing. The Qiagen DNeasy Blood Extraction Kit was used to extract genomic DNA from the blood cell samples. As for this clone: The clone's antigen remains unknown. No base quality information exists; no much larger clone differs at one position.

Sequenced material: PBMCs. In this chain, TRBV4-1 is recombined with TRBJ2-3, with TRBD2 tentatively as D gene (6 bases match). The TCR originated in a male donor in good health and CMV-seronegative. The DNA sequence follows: TGCGCCAGCAGCCAAGACCCCGGGACTACAGATACGCAGTATTTT. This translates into CASSQDPGTTDTQYF.